Detailed here is one T cell receptor (beta chain). The V segment lost 0 bases and the J segment 8 bases; nucleotides outside the gene matches: 3. This CDR3 spans 16 amino acids. Germline V gene sequence: CDR1 MRHNA, CDR2 SNTAGT. This specimen belongs to a study of blood T cell repertoires in COVID-19. Methods used by the authors: Estimation of nucleated cell counts was performed using reference gene primer amplification. Only in-frame clones appear in the TCRdb table, and some are missing; sequencing was by immunoSEQ multiplex PCR. The V and J calls and clone size were taken over from that table, and D and trimming were inferred from the DNA. Among about 100,000 clones listed, more than 85% were seen once.

The TCR comes from a man aged 25-45 years in a cohort sampled during active COVID-19. The chain employs TRBV6-4 and TRBJ2-1; 14 bases match TRBD2. Material: peripheral blood. In DNA form, the CDR3 reads TGTGCCAGCAGTGACTCGACTAGCGGGGGGGCCGATGAGCAGTTCTTC. Translating gives CASSDSTSGGADEQFF.